The T cell receptor (beta chain) under discussion was sequenced for a study of blood T cell repertoires in COVID-19. Study context: Samples taken during acute and convalescent COVID-19 were collected in the United States, Italy and Spain.

Method: immunoSEQ multiplex PCR; TCRdb's copy keeps in-frame clones and lacks some. This table has approximately 390,000 clones, 88% appearing once. Germline V gene sequence: CDR1 LGHDT, CDR2 YNNKEL (reference sequence). Trimming took off 4 bases at V and 1 base at J, with 17 bases between the two ends. This CDR3 has 17 residues. The participants were between roughly 18 and 100 years old and came from about two dozen US areas. Cohort allocation depended upon clinical history that participants reported. The V gene is TRBV3-1 (or the pseudogene TRBV3-2), the J gene TRBJ1-3, with D possibly matching TRBD1 (6 bases). This TCR came from a woman in her thirties or forties with acute COVID-19. Input material: PBMCs or T cells enriched from blood (not recorded which). This chain's CDR3 is CASSLEGGGRSGNTIYF. Here the CDR3 DNA reads TGTGCCAGCAGCCTAGAGGGGGGGGGCAGATCTGGAAACACCATATATTTT.